This TCR beta chain was sequenced during a study of blood T cell repertoires in COVID-19. TCRdb's table, derived via immunoSEQ multiplex PCR, lists solely in-frame clones and lacks some. The repertoire holds about 61,000 clones, with roughly 89% as singletons. Germline V lookup: CDR1 LGHDT, CDR2 YNNKEL (reference sequence). The CDR3 runs to 17 residues. The V and J ends lost 4 bases and 4 bases, in that order; junction bases with no gene match: 10. The receptor was isolated from a human donor in a cohort sampled during active COVID-19. The sample taken for sequencing was peripheral blood. This sequence joins TRBV3-1 (or the pseudogene TRBV3-2) and TRBJ2-1, with 10 bases fitting TRBD1. The CDR3 DNA follows: TGTGCCAGCAGCCCGCCTAAGGGACAGGGGATATACAATGAGCAGTTCTTC. Translation: CASSPPKGQGIYNEQFF.